The sample holds a few counts of the clone carrying this TCR beta chain. Its antigen is not known. Sequencing was performed with immunoSEQ multiplex PCR; in TCRdb, only in-frame clones are kept and a portion is missing. The repertoire holds some 41,000 clones, with approximately 88% as singletons. The data were taken from a study of siplizumab effects on memory and regulatory T cells. Study-level results: A minor share of alloreactive clones matched unstimulated subsets. The alloresponse seemed to draw substantially on naive T cells, which appeared more diverse than memory cells.

The CDR3 length is 13 residues. CDR1 is MNHEY and CDR2 is SVGAGI in the germline V gene. V lost 6 bases and J 8 bases, leaving 16 bases between the germline ends. Unstimulated naive, memory, effector memory and TEMRA subsets were sequenced, and this was done in a few donor pairs. The specimen sequenced was naive CD4+ T cells sorted from blood. The rearrangement links TRBV6-5 to TRBJ1-2; D unclear. The receptor comes from a human donor in good health. The CDR3 spells CASSPPSLSGYTF. CDR3 nucleotide sequence: TGTGCCAGCAGCCCTCCCTCTTTGTCCGGCTACACCTTC.